The 8 T cell receptor beta chains in this list originate from one sample, sequenced in a study of cytomegalovirus exposure and HLA in healthy donors. Primers: 60 Vbeta forward and 13 Jbeta reverse. The repertoire was sequenced with immunoSEQ multiplex PCR; TCRdb's copy has only in-frame clones and lacks some. The table includes roughly 150,000 clones, about 76% detected once. Sequenced: PBMCs. Receptor source: a male donor in good health and CMV-seronegative.

The rearrangement uses TRBV30 and TRBJ2-7, with 9 nucleotides matching TRBD2. CDR3 length: 11 residues. The germline V gene encodes CDR1 GTSNPN and CDR2 SVGIG (reference sequence). The CDR3 spells CAGAGGYEQYF. Written as DNA, the CDR3 is TGTGCTGGGGCGGGAGGGTACGAGCAGTACTTC.

The chain joins TRBV28 to TRBJ2-1; D remains unclear. This CDR3 spans 11 amino acids. V was trimmed by 4 bases and J by 4 bases, leaving 2 bases between them. Germline CDR1 reads MDHEN; CDR2 reads SYDVKM. The CDR3 sequence: CASSSYNEQFF. The CDR3 nucleotides are TGTGCCAGCAGTTCATACAATGAGCAGTTCTTC.

This rearrangement joins TRBV28 to TRBJ1-1, with a weak D call TRBD1 (5 bases). V was trimmed by 6 bases and J by 1 base, leaving 12 bases between them. Germline V gene lookup returns CDR1 MDHEN and CDR2 SYDVKM. The CDR3 runs to 14 residues. The CDR3 loop is CASRGGGPNTEAFF. CDR3 DNA sequence: TGTGCCAGCAGAGGCGGGGGTCCGAACACTGAAGCTTTCTTT. The full variable domain, completed using reference TRBV28 and TRBJ1-1, is DVKVTQSSRYLVKRTGEKVFLECVQDMDHENMFWYRQDPGLGLRLIYFSYDVKMKEKGDIPEGYSVSREKKERFSLILESASTNQTSMYLCASRGGGPNTEAFFGQGTRLTVV.

This clone was observed once. The genes are TRBV19 and TRBJ1-1; weak D call: TRBD1 (6 bases). The CDR3 extends over 14 amino acids. In germline, CDR1 is LNHDA, CDR2 SQIVND (reference sequence). V lost 5 bases to trimming and J lost 1 base, with 11 bases between them. In nucleotides, the CDR3 is TGTGCCAGTAGTCCACCGACAGGGAACACTGAAGCTTTCTTT. Its protein product is CASSPPTGNTEAFF.

This sequence joins TRBV9 and TRBJ1-1; D is undetermined. The CDR3 has 12 residues. The germline V and J ends were trimmed by 4 bases and 5 bases, with 9 bases remaining between them. Germline V lookup: CDR1 SGDLS, CDR2 YYNGEE. DNA of the CDR3: TGTGCCAGCAGCCCACAGCGGACTGAAGCTTTCTTT. Translated: CASSPQRTEAFF.

V is TRBV11-2 and J is TRBJ2-7; maybe TRBD1 (5 bases). Trimming took 1 base from V and 3 from J, leaving 7 bases between them. CDR1 and CDR2 from the germline V gene are SGHAT and FQNNGV. This CDR3 spans 13 amino acids. The CDR3 spells CASSLAGHYEQYF. CDR3 bases: TGTGCCAGCAGCTTAGCTGGACACTACGAGCAGTACTTC.

The rearrangement uses TRBV20-1 and TRBJ2-5, with TRBD2 matching 7 bases. The J segment lost 4 bases and the V segment lost 7 bases, leaving 3 bases of the junction unmatched. Germline CDR1 and CDR2: DFQATT and SNEGSKA (reference sequence). The CDR3 has 11 amino acids. In DNA, the CDR3 is TGCAGTGTCGGGGGGATAGAGACCCAGTACTTC. As protein: CSVGGIETQYF.

This clone was observed a handful of times. The chain carries TRBV10-3 and TRBJ2-3; 10 nucleotides agree with TRBD2. This CDR3 has 16 residues. The V segment lost 6 bases and the J segment 5 bases; nucleotides outside the gene matches: 11. Germline V gives CDR1 ENHRY, CDR2 SYGVKD. CDR3 protein: CAISPSGRGLGDTQYF. In nucleotides, the CDR3 is TGTGCCATCAGCCCTAGCGGGAGAGGATTAGGAGATACGCAGTATTTT.